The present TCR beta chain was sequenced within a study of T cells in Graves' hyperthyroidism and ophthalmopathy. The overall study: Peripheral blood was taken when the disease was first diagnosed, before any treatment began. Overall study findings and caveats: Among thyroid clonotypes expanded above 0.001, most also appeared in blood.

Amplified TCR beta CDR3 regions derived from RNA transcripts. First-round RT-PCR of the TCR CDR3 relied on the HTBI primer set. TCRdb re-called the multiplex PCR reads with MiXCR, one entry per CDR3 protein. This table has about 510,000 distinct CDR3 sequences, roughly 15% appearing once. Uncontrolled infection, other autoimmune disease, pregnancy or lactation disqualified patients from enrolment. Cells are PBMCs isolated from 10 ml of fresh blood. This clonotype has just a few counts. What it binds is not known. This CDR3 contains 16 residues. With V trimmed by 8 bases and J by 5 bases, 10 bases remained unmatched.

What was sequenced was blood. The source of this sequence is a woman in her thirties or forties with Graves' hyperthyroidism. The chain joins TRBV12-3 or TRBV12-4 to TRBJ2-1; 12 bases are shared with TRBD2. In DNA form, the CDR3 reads TGTGCCAGCTCCCCCCGACTAGCGGGAGATAACAATGAGCAGTTCTTC. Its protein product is CASSPRLAGDNNEQFF.